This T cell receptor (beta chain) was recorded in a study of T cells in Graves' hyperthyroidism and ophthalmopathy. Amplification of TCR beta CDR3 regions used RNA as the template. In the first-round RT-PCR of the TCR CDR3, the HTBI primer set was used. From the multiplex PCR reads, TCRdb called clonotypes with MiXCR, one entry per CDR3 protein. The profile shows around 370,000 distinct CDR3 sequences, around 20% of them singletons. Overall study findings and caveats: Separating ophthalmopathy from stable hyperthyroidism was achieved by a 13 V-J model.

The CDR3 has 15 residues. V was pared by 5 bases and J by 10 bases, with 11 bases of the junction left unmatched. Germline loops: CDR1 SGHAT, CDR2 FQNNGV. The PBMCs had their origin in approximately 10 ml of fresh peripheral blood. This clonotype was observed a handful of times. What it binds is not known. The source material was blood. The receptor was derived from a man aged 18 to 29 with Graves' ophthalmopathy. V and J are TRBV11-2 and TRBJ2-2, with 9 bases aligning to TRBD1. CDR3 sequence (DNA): TGTGCCAGCAGCCGGGACAGGGCCAACTCGCTGGAGCTGTTTTTT. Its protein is CASSRDRANSLELFF.